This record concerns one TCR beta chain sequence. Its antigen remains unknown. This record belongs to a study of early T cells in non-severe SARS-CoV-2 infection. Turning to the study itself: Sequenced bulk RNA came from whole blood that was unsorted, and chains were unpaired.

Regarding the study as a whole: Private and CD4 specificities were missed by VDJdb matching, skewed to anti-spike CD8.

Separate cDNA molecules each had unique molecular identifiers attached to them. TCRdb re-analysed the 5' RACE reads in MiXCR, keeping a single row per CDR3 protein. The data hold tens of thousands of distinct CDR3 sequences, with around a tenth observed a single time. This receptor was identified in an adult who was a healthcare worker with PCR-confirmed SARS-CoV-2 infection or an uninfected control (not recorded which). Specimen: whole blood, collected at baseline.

CDR3 loop: CASSLHIVTDTQYF. For the CDR3, the DNA is TGTGCCAGCAGCCTACACATAGTCACAGATACGCAGTATTTT. The V and J genes are TRBV3-1 and TRBJ2-3; no clear D. Between the trimmed V and J ends, which lost 4 bases and 2 bases, there was a span of 10 bases. Per germline, CDR1 LGHDT and CDR2 YNNKEL (reference sequence). There are 14 residues in the CDR3.